This TCR beta chain was documented in a study of blood T cell repertoires in COVID-19. At the level of the study: Spain, Italy and the United States supplied samples that represented acute and convalescent COVID-19. From T cells, B-cell-depleted T cells, or PBMCs came the material, which was cDNA or gDNA.

The V and J ends lost 10 bases and 3 bases respectively, with 4 bases between them. This CDR3 is 10 amino acids long. This clone showed up just a few times. Source study methods: The assay estimated nucleated cells by amplifying reference gene primers. Profiling relied on immunoSEQ multiplex PCR, and the TCRdb table lists in-frame clones only, not all of them. D and trimming come from the DNA, and the V and J calls and clone size come from that table. The sample contains roughly 290,000 clones, more than 85% of which appear only once. This clonotype originated in a man aged 25-45 years with acute or convalescent COVID-19. The specimen was peripheral blood. The chain combines TRBV6-7 with TRBJ1-5; D is ambiguous. TRBV6-7 is sorted into the ORF group, with uncertain function. The CDR3 DNA sequence: TGTGCCACCATCAATCAGCCCCAGCATTTT. This encodes CATINQPQHF.